This TCR beta chain is drawn from a study of blood T cell repertoires in COVID-19. Study overall: Samples came from the United States, Italy and Spain, spanning acute and convalescent COVID-19. PBMCs, B-cell-depleted T cells, or T cells were the source of the cDNA or gDNA that made up the material.

In the source study's methods: Estimation of nucleated cell counts relied on the amplification of reference gene primers. Here immunoSEQ multiplex PCR was the method, and the copy in TCRdb shows in-frame clones only, minus some. V and J calls and clone size are given by that table; D and trimming were obtained from the DNA. The data show about 140,000 clones, roughly 82% seen once. The CDR3 spans 13 residues. Germline V gene lookup returns CDR1 MNHEY and CDR2 SVGAGI. Trimming took 2 bases from V and 8 from J, leaving 10 bases between them. The source material was peripheral blood. This chain uses TRBV6-5 with TRBJ1-3; possibly TRBD1 for D (5 bases). The sequence was obtained from a man aged 60-69 years with active or convalescent COVID-19. This chain's CDR3 is CASSYGAGDTIYF. As DNA, the CDR3 is TGTGCCAGCAGTTACGGGGCGGGAGACACCATATATTTT.